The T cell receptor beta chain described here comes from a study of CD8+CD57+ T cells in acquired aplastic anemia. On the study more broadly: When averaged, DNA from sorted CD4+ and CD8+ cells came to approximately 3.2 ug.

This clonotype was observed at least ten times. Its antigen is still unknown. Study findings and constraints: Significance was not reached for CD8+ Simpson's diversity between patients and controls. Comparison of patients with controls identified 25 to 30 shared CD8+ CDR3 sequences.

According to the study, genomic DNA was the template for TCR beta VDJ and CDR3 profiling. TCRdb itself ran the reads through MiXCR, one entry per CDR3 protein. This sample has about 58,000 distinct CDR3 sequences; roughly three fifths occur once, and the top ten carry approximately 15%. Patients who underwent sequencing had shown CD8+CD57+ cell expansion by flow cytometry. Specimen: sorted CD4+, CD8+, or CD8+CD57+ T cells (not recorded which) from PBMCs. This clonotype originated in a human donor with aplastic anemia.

The CDR3 sequence: CASSSGGSSGNTIYF. In DNA, the CDR3 is TGTGCCAGCAGCTCAGGGGGGAGCTCTGGAAACACCATATATTTT. V and J are TRBV11-2 and TRBJ1-3; TRBD1 matches 7 bases. The CDR3 has 15 residues. V dropped 4 bases and J dropped 0; count of bases not matched to a gene: 3. Germline V gene data show CDR1 as SGHAT and CDR2 as FQNNGV.